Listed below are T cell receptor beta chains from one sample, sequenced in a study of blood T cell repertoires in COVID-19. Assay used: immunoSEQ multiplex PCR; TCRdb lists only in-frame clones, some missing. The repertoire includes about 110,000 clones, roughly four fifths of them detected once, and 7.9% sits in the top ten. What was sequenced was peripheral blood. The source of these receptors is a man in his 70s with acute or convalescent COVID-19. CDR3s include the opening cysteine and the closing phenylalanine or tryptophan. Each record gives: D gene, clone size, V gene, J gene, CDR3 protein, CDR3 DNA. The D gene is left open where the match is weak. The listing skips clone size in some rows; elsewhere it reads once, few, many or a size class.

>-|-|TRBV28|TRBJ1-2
CASSLLGSNGYTF
TGTGCCAGCAGTTTATTAGGGAGTAATGGCTACACCTTC
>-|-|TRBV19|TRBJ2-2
CASSYRTSNTGELFF
TGTGCCAGTAGTTACAGGACATCGAACACCGGGGAGCTGTTTTTT
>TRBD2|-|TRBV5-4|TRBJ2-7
CASSPTGLATPYEQYF
TGTGCCAGCAGCCCCACCGGACTAGCGACACCCTACGAGCAGTACTTC
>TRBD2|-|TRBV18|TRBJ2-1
CASSPLTIGTGLAGGSEQFF
TGTGCCAGCTCACCCTTAACGATTGGAACGGGACTAGCGGGAGGTAGTGAGCAGTTCTTC
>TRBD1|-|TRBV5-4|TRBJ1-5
CASSLGTGALNQPQHF
TGTGCCAGCAGCTTGGGGACAGGGGCTTTAAATCAGCCCCAGCATTTT
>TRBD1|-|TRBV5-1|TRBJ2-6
CASMNRGSSGANVLTF
TGCGCCAGCATGAACAGGGGGAGCTCTGGGGCCAACGTCCTGACTTTC
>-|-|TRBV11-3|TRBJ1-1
CASSLEGGPNTEAFF
TGTGCCAGCAGCTTAGAGGGGGGACCGAACACTGAAGCTTTCTTT
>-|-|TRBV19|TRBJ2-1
CASRAPRGGGEGDNGQFF
TGTGCCAGTAGAGCGCCCAGAGGGGGGGGCGAAGGGGACAATGGGCAGTTCTTC
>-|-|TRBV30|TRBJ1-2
CARSHRFNYGYTF
TGTGCCCGTTCACACAGGTTTAACTATGGCTACACCTTC
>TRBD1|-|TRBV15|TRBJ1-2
CATSRAGGTYGYTF
TGTGCCACCAGCAGAGCAGGGGGTACCTATGGCTACACCTTC
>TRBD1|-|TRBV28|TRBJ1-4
CASSLGTGRRLNEKLFF
TGTGCCAGCAGTTTAGGGACAGGGAGGAGGCTAAATGAAAAACTGTTTTTT
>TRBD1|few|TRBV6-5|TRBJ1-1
CASSYSNRGGTEAFF
TGTGCCAGCAGTTACTCTAACAGGGGGGGTACTGAAGCTTTCTTT
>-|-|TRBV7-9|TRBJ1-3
CASSLVKSRSGNTIYF
TGTGCCAGCAGCTTAGTTAAGAGTCGCTCTGGAAACACCATATATTTT
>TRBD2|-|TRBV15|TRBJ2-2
CATRSSGTGELFF
TGTGCCACCAGGTCTAGCGGGACCGGGGAGCTGTTTTTT
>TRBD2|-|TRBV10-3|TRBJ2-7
CAISVGGTTGSYEQYF
TGTGCCATCAGTGTAGGTGGGACTACCGGGTCCTACGAGCAGTACTTC
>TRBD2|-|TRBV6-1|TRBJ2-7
CASSEAPGGSGGPYEQYF
TGTGCCAGCAGTGAAGCGCCCGGGGGGAGCGGGGGGCCCTACGAGCAGTACTTC
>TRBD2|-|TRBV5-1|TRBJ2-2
CASKAPGLAGVAGELFF
TGCGCCAGCAAAGCTCCGGGACTAGCGGGGGTCGCCGGGGAGCTGTTTTTT
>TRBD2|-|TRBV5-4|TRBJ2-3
CASSLGTSGGAVTQYF
TGTGCCAGCAGCTTGGGGACTAGCGGGGGGGCAGTTACGCAGTATTTT
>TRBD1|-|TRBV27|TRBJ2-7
CASSTTRDRGSEQYF
TGTGCCAGCAGTACCACCCGGGACAGGGGGAGCGAGCAGTACTTC
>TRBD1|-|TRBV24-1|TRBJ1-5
CATSDSGTGGVQPQHF
TGTGCCACCAGTGACTCCGGGACAGGGGGCGTTCAGCCCCAGCATTTT
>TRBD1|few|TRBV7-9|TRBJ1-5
CASSFGTGGNNQPQHF
TGTGCCAGCAGCTTCGGGACAGGAGGTAACAATCAGCCCCAGCATTTT
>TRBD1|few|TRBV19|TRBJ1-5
CASSPIDRARNQPQHF
TGTGCCAGTAGTCCTATTGACAGGGCTCGCAATCAGCCCCAGCATTTT
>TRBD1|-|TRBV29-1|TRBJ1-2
CSVGFRGRIDYGYTF
TGCAGCGTTGGGTTTAGGGGGCGCATTGACTATGGCTACACCTTC
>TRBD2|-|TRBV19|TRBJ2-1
CATSKGLASNEQFF
TGTGCCACCTCCAAGGGACTAGCGAGCAATGAGCAGTTCTTC
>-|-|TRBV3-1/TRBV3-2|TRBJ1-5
CASSQGLPGYYSNQPQHF
TGTGCCAGCAGCCAAGGTCTCCCAGGGTACTATAGCAATCAGCCCCAGCATTTT
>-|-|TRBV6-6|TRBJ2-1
CASRGYEQFF
TGTGCCAGTAGGGGATATGAGCAGTTCTTC
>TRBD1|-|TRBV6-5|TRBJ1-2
CASSLGDREAGGYTF
TGTGCCAGCAGTTTGGGGGACAGGGAGGCAGGTGGCTACACCTTC
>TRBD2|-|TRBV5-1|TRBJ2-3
CASSLADSGRAGVTDTQYF
TGCGCCAGCAGCTTGGCCGACAGCGGGAGGGCCGGGGTCACAGATACGCAGTATTTT
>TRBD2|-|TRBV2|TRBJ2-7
CASLAGTSYEQYF
TGTGCCAGCTTGGCCGGGACTAGCTACGAGCAGTACTTC
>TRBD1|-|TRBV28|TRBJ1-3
CASRSQGAGSGNTIYF
TGTGCCAGCAGATCGCAGGGGGCCGGCTCTGGAAACACCATATATTTT
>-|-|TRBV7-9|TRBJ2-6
CASSYGRAGANVLTF
TGTGCCAGCAGCTATGGGCGAGCTGGGGCCAACGTCCTGACTTTC
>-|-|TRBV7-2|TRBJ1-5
CASSGAGVQPQHF
TGTGCCAGCAGCGGGGCAGGGGTCCAGCCCCAGCATTTT
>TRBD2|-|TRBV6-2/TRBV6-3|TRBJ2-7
CASSYSSGKAYEQYF
TGTGCCAGCAGTTACTCGAGCGGGAAGGCCTACGAGCAGTACTTC
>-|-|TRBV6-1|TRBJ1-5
CASSDPVQPQHF
TGTGCCAGCAGTGACCCCGTTCAGCCCCAGCATTTT
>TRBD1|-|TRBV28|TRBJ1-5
CASFGSAGTGDQPQHF
TGTGCCAGCTTTGGTTCCGCCGGGACAGGAGATCAGCCCCAGCATTTT
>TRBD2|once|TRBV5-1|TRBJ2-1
CASSGGVDQRRNEQFF
TGCGCCAGCAGCGGGGGGGTCGACCAACGAAGGAATGAGCAGTTCTTC
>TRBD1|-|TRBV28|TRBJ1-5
CASSFQGQGFRQLIF
TGTGCCAGCAGTTTCCAAGGACAGGGGTTTCGTCAACTCATTTTT
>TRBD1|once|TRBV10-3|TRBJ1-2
CAISESGGGASNYGYTF
TGTGCCATCAGTGAGTCTGGAGGGGGCGCTTCTAACTATGGCTACACCTTC
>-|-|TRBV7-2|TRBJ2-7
CASSQGGRSYEQYF
TGTGCCAGCAGCCAAGGAGGCCGCTCCTACGAGCAGTACTTC
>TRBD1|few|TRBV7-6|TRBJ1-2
CASSPTGNYGYTF
TGTGCCAGCAGCCCGACAGGGAACTATGGCTACACCTTC